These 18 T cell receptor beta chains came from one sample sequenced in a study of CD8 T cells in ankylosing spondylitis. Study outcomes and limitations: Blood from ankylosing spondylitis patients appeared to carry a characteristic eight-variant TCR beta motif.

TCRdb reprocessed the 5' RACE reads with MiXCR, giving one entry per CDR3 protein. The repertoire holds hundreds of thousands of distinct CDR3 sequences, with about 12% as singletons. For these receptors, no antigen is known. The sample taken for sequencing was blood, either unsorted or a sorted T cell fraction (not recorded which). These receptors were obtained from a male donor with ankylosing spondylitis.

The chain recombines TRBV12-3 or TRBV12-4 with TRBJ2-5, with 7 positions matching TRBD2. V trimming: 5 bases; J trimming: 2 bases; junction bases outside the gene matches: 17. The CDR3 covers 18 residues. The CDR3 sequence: CASSRTAGTISTQETQYF. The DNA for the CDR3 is TGTGCCAGCAGTCGAACCGCCGGGACTATTAGTACTCAAGAGACCCAGTACTTC.

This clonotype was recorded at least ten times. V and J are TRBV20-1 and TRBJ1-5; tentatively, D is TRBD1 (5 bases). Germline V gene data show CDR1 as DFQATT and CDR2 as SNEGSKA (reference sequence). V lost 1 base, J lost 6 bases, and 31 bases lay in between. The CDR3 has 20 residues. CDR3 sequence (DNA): TGCAGTGCTAGAGCACCGCCGGGACCTCGGAACAACATTCTACGTCAGCCCCAGCATTTT. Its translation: CSARAPPGPRNNILRQPQHF.

The CDR3 DNA reads as TGTGCCAGCATCCCCGCCGGATGGAGGTCAGATACGCAGTATTTT. Translated: CASIPAGWRSDTQYF. This rearrangement joins TRBV11-2 to TRBJ2-3; D perhaps matches TRBD2 (5 bases). Trimming shortened V by 7 bases and J by 4 bases, and 18 bases separated the two germline ends. Germline V gives CDR1 SGHAT, CDR2 FQNNGV. The CDR3 covers 15 residues. The full variable domain, completed using reference TRBV11-2 and TRBJ2-3, is EAGVAQSPRYKIIEKRQSVAFWCNPISGHATLYWYQQILGQGPKLLIQFQNNGVVDDSQLPKDRFSAERLKGVDSTLKIQPAKLEDSAVYLCASIPAGWRSDTQYFGPGTRLTVL.

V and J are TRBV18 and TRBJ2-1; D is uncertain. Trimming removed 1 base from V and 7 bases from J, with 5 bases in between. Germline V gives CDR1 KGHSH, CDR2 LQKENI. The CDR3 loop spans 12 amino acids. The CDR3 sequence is CASSPLRNEQFF. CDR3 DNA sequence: TGTGCCAGCTCACCACTTAGGAATGAGCAGTTCTTC.

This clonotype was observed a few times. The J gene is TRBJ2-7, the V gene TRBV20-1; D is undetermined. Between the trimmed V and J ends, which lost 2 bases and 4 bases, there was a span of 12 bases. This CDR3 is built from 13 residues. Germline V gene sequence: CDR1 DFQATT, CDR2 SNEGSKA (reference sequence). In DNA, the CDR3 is TGCAGTGCTAGAAAAAGGGTCTTGTACGAGCAGTACTTC. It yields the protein CSARKRVLYEQYF.

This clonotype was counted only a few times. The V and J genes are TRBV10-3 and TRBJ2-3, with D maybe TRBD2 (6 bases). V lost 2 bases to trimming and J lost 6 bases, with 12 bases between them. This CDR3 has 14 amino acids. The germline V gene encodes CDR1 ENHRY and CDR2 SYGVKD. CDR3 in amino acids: CAISERLEGDTQYF. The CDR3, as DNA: TGTGCCATCAGTGAGCGACTAGAGGGGGATACGCAGTATTTT.

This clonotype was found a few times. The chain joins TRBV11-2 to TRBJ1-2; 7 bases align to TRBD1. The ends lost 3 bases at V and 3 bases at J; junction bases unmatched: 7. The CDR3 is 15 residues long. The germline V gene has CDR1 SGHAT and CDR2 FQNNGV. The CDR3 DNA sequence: TGTGCCAGCAGCTTGCGGACAGGCGATTACTATGGCTACACCTTC. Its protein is CASSLRTGDYYGYTF.

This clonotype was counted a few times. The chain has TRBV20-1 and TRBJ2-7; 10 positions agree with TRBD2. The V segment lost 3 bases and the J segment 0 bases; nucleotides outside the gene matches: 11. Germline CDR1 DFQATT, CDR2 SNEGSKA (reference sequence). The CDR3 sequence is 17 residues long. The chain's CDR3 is CSARGASGSESSYEQYF. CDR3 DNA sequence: TGCAGTGCTAGGGGGGCTAGCGGGAGCGAGAGCTCCTACGAGCAGTACTTC.

DNA of the CDR3: TGCAGTGCTAGGATGATTCAGGGAGTCTACGAGCAGTACTTC. Amino acids: CSARMIQGVYEQYF. The chain combines TRBV20-1 with TRBJ2-7, with D perhaps being TRBD1 or TRBD2 (5 bases each). Germline CDR1 DFQATT, CDR2 SNEGSKA (reference sequence). Trimming cost V 3 bases and J 3 bases, with 15 bases left between them. The CDR3 has 14 amino acids.

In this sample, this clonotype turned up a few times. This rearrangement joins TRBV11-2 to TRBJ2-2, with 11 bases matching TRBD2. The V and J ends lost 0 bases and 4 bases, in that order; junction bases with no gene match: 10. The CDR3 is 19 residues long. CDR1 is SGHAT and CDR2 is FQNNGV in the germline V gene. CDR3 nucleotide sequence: TGTGCCAGCAGCTTAGAAGTTAGCGGGAGGGCCTGGAGCACCGGGGAGCTGTTTTTT. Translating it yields CASSLEVSGRAWSTGELFF. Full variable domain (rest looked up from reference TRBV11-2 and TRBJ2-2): EAGVAQSPRYKIIEKRQSVAFWCNPISGHATLYWYQQILGQGPKLLIQFQNNGVVDDSQLPKDRFSAERLKGVDSTLKIQPAKLEDSAVYLCASSLEVSGRAWSTGELFFGEGSRLTVL.

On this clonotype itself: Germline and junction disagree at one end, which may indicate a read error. CDR3 nucleotides: TGTGCTAGCAGCTCGACAGAATACAATGAGCAGTTCTTC. Amino acids: CASSSTEYNEQFF. The chain recombines TRBV7-7 with TRBJ2-1; tentative D call: TRBD1 (5 bases). The V gene's germline CDR1 is SSHAT and CDR2 FNYEAQ (reference sequence). This CDR3 comprises 13 residues. Full variable domain (remainder filled in from reference TRBV7-7 and TRBJ2-1): GAGVSQSPRYKVTKRGQDVTLRCDPISSHATLYWYQQALGQGPEFLTYFNYEAQPDKSGLPSDRFSAERPEGSISTLTIQRTEQRDSAMYRCASSSTEYNEQFFGPGTRLTVL.

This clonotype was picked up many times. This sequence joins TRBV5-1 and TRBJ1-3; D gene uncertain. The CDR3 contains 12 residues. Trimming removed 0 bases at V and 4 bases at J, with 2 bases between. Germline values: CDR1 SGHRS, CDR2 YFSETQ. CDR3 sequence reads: CASSLEGNTIYF. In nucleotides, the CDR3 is TGCGCCAGCAGCTTGGAAGGAAACACCATATATTTT.

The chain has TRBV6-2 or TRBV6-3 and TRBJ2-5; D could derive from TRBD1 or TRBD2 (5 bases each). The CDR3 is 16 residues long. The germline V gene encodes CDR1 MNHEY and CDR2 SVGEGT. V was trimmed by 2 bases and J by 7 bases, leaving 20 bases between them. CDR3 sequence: CASSYPRGRSGGTQYF. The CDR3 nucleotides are TGTGCCAGCAGTTACCCCCGGGGCAGGTCCGGTGGGACCCAGTACTTC.

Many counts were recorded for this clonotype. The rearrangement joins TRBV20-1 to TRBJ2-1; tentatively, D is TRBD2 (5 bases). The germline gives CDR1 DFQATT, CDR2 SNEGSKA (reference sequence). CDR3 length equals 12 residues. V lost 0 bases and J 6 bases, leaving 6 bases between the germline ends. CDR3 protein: CSARERANEQFF. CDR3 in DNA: TGCAGTGCTAGAGAGCGGGCCAATGAGCAGTTCTTC.

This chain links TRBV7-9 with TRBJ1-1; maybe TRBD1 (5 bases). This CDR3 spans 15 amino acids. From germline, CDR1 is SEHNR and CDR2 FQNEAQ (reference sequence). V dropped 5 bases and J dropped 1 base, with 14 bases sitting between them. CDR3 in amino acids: CASSLRGETNTEAFF. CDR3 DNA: TGTGCCAGCAGCCTGAGAGGGGAGACGAACACTGAAGCTTTCTTT.

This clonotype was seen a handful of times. This chain's CDR3 is CASSLNRDIQYF. In DNA form, the CDR3 reads TGTGCCAGCAGCTTAAATAGGGACATTCAGTACTTC. This chain connects TRBV7-2 to TRBJ2-4; no firm D call. This CDR3 spans 12 amino acids. Germline CDR1 and CDR2: SGHTA and FQGNSA. The V end lost 2 bases, the J end lost 8 bases, and 7 bases lay between the germline ends.

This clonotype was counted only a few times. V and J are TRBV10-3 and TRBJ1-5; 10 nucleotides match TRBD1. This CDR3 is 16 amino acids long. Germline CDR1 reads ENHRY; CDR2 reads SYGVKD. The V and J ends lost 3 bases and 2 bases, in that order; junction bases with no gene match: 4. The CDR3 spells CAISDPGTGGNQPQHF. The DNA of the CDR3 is TGTGCCATCAGTGACCCCGGGACAGGGGGCAATCAGCCCCAGCATTTT.

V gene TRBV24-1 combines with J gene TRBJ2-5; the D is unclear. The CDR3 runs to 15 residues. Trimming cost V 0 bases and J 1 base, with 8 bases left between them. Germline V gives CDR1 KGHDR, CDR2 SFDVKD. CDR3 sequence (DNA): TGTGCCACCAGTGATTTGCGCAGGATCCAAGAGACCCAGTACTTC. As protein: CATSDLRRIQETQYF.